This T cell receptor (beta chain) emerged from a study of CD8 T cells in Susac syndrome. Study conclusions and caveats: The study admitted that it had a relatively small number of individuals in its TCR sequencing and HLA analysis.

On this clonotype itself: The antigen is undetermined.

This CDR3 has 14 residues. CDR1 is DFQATT and CDR2 is SNEGSKA in the germline V gene (reference sequence). Trimming cost V 4 bases and J 3 bases; bases outside gene matches: 5. TCR beta from blood CD8+ and CD4+ T cells was sequenced. Negative isolation yielded CD4+ and CD8+ T cells, and FACS enriched TEMRA cells. Random hexamers served to reverse transcribe roughly 0.5 to 1 ug RNA. The amplification used immunoSEQ multiplex PCR on TCR beta CDR3; it spanned 54 Vbeta and 13 Jbeta. One entry per CDR3 protein, called by TCRdb with MiXCR from the immunoSEQ multiplex PCR reads. In the table there are 150,000 to 200,000 distinct CDR3 sequences, around 95% of which are singletons.

The sequencing sample was made of CD4+ T cells from PBMCs. The chain carries TRBV20-1 and TRBJ1-5; 8 positions match TRBD1. The TCR sequence derives from a human donor with multiple sclerosis. CDR3 coding DNA: TGCAGTGCTAAGACAGGGGCAAACAATCAGCCCCAGCATTTT. This codes for CSAKTGANNQPQHF.